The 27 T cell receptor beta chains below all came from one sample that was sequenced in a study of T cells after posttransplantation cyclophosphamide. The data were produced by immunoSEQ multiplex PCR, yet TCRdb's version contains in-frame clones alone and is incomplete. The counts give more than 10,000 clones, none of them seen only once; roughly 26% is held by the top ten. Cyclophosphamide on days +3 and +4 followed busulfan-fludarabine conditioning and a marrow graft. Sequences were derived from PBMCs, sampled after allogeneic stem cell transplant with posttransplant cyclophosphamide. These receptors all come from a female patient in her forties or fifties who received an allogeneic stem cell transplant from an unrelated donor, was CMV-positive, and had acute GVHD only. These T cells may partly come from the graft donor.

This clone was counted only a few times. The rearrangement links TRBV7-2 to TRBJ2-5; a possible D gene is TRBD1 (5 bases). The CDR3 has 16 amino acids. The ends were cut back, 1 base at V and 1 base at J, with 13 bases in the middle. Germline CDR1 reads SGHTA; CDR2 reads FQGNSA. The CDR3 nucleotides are TGTGCCAGCAGCTTAGTAGCACAGGCAGCCCAAGAGACCCAGTACTTC. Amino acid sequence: CASSLVAQAAQETQYF.

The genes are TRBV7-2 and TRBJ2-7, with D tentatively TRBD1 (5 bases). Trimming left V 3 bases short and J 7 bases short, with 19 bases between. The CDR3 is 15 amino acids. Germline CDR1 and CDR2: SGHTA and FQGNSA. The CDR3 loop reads CASSLMGPRALEQYF. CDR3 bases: TGTGCCAGCAGCTTGATGGGCCCCAGGGCTTTAGAGCAGTACTTC.

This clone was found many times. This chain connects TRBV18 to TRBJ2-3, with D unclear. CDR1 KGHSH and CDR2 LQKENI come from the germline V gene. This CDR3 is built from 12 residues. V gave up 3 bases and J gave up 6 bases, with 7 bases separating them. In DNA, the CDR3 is TGTGCCAGCTCACCCTCCGGGGATACGCAGTATTTT. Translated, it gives CASSPSGDTQYF.

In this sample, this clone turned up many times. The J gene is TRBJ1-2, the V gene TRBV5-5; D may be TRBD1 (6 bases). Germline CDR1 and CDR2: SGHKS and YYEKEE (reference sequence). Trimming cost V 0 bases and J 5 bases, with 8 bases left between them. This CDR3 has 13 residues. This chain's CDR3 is CASSLEQGYGYTF. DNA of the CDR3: TGTGCCAGCAGCTTGGAACAGGGATATGGCTACACCTTC.

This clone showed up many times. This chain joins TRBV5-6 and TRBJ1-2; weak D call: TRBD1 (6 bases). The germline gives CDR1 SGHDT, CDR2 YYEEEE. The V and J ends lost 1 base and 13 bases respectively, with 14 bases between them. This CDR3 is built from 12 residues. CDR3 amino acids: CASSLMGQGATF. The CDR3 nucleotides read TGTGCCAGCAGCTTGATGGGACAAGGGGCCACCTTC.

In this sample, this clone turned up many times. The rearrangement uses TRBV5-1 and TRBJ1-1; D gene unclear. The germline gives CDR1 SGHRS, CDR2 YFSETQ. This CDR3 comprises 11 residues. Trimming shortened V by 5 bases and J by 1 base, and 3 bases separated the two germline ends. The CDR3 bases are TGCGCCAGCAGACAGAACACTGAAGCTTTCTTT. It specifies CASRQNTEAFF.

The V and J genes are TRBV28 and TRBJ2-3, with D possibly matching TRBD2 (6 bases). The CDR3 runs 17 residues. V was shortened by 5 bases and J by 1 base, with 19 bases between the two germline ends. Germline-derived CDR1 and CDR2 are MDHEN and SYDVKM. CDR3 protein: CASSLPGLLDRTDTQYF. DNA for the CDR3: TGTGCCAGCAGTCTACCGGGACTCCTCGACCGCACAGATACGCAGTATTTT.

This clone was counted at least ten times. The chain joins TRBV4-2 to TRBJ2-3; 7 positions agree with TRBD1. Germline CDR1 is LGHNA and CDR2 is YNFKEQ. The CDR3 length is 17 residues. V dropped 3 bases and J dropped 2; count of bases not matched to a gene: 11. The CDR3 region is CASSHTTQGSDTDTQYF. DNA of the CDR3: TGTGCCAGCAGCCACACCACACAGGGGTCGGACACAGATACGCAGTATTTT.

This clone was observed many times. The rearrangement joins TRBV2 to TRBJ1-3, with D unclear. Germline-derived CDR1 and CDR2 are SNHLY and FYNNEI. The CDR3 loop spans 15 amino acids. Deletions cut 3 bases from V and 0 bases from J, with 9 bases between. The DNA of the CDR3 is TGTGCCAGCAGTGACCAAGGGAGCTCTGGAAACACCATATATTTT. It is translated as CASSDQGSSGNTIYF.

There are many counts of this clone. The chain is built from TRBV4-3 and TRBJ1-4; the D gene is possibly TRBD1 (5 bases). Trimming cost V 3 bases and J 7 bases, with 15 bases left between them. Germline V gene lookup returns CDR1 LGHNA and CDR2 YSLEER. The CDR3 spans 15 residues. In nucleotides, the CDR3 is TGCGCCAGCAGCCAGATACGGCAGGGAACTGAAAAACTGTTTTTT. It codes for CASSQIRQGTEKLFF.

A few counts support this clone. CDR3 sequence: CASSVDPAGGSQETQYF. DNA of the CDR3: TGTGCCAGCAGCGTAGACCCAGCGGGGGGGTCCCAAGAGACCCAGTACTTC. The rearrangement links TRBV9 to TRBJ2-5, with 10 positions matching TRBD2. The CDR3 sequence is 17 residues long. Germline CDR1 and CDR2: SGDLS and YYNGEE. Trimming took 0 bases from V and 1 from J; bases not matched to a gene: 6.

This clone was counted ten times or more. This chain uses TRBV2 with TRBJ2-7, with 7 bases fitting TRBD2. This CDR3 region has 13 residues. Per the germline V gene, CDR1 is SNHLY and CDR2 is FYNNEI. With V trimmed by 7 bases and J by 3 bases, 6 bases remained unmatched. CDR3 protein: CASTGTTDYEQYV. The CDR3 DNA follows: TGTGCCAGCACAGGGACTACGGACTACGAGCAGTACGTC.

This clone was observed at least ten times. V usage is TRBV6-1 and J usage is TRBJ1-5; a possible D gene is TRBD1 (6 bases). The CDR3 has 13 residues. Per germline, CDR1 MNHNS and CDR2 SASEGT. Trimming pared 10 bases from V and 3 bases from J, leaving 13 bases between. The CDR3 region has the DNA TGTGCCACACAACAGGGATACAATCAGCCCCAGCATTTT. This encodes CATQQGYNQPQHF.

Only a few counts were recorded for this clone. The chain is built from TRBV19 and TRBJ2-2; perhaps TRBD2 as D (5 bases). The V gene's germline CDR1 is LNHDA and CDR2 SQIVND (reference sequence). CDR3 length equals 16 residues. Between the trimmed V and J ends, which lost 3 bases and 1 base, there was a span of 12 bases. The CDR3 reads CASSINLGENTGELFF. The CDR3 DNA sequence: TGTGCCAGTAGTATTAACTTGGGAGAGAACACCGGGGAGCTGTTTTTT.

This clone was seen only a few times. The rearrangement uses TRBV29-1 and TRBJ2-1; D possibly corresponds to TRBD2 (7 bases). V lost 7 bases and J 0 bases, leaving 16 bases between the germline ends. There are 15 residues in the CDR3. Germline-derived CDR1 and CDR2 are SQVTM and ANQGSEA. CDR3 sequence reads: CSGEGGPSSYNEQFF. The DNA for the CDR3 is TGCAGCGGGGAGGGGGGACCGAGCTCCTACAATGAGCAGTTCTTC.

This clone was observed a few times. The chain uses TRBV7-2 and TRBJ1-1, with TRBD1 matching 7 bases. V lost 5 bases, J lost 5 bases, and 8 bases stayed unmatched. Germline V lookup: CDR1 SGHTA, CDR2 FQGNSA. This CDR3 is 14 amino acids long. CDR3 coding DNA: TGTGCCAGCAGCACACGACAGGGAGAGACTGAAGCTTTCTTT. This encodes CASSTRQGETEAFF.

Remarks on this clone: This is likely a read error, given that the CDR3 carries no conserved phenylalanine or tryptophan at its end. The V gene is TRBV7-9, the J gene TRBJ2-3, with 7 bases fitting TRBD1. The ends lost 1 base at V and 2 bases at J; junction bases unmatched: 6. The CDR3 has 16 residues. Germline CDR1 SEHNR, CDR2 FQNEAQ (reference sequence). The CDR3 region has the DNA TGTGCCAGCAGCTTAGGGGCGACAGGGTACACAGATACGCAGTATTTG. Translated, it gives CASSLGATGYTDTQYL.

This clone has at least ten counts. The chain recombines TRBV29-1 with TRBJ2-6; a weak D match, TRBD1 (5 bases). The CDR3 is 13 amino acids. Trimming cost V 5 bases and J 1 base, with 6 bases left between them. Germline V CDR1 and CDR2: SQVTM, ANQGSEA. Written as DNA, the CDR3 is TGCAGCGTTAGGGGATCTGGGGCCAACGTCCTGACTTTC. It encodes CSVRGSGANVLTF.

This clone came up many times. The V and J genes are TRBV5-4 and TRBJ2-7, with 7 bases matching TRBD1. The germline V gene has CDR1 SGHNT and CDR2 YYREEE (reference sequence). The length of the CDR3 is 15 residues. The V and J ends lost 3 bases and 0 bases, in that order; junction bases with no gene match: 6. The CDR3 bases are TGTGCCAGCAGCTCACAGACAGGGTTCTCCTACGAGCAGTACTTC. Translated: CASSSQTGFSYEQYF. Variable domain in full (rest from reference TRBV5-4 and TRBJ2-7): ETGVTQSPTHLIKTRGQQVTLRCSSQSGHNTVSWYQQALGQGPQFIFQYYREEENGRGNFPPRFSGLQFPNYSSELNVNALELDDSALYLCASSSQTGFSYEQYFGPGTRLTVT.

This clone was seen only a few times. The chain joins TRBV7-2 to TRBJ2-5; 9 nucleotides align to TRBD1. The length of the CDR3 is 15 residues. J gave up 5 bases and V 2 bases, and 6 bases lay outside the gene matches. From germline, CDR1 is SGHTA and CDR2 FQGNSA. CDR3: CASSLLGDRAETQYF. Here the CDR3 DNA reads TGTGCCAGCAGCTTACTAGGGGACAGGGCGGAGACCCAGTACTTC.

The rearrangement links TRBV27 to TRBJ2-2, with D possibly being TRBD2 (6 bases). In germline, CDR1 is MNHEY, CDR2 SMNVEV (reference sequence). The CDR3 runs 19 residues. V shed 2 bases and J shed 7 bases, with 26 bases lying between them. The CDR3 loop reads CASSLQSSGTPLSGGELFF. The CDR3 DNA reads TGTGCCAGCAGTTTACAGAGTAGCGGAACACCATTGAGTGGCGGGGAGCTGTTTTTT.

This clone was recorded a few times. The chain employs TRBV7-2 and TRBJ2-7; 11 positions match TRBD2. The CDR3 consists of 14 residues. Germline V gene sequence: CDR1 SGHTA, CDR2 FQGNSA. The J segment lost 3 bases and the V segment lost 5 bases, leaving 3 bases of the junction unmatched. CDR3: CASSRLAGGYEQYF. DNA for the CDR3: TGTGCCAGCAGCCGCCTAGCGGGAGGCTACGAGCAGTACTTC.

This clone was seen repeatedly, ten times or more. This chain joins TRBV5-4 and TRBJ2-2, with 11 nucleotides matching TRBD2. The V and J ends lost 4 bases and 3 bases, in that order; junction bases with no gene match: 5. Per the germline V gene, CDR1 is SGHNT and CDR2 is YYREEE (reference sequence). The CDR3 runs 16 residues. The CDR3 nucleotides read TGTGCCAGCAGCCCCCTACTAGCGGGGGACACCGGGGAGCTGTTTTTT. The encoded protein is CASSPLLAGDTGELFF. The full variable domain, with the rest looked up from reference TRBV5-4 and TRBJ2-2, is ETGVTQSPTHLIKTRGQQVTLRCSSQSGHNTVSWYQQALGQGPQFIFQYYREEENGRGNFPPRFSGLQFPNYSSELNVNALELDDSALYLCASSPLLAGDTGELFFGEGSRLTVL.

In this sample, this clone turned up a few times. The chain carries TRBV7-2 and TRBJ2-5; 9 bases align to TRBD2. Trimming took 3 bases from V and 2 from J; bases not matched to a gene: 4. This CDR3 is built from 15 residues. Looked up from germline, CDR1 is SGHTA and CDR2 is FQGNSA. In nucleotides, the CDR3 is TGTGCCAGCAGCTTGGTTCTAGCGGGACAAGAGACCCAGTACTTC. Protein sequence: CASSLVLAGQETQYF.

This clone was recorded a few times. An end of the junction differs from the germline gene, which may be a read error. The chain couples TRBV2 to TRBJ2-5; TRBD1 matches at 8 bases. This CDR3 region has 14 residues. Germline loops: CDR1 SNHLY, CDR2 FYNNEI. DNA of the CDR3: TGTGTCAGCAGCGCAGGGGGCTCTCGAGAGACCCAGTACTTC. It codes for CVSSAGGSRETQYF.

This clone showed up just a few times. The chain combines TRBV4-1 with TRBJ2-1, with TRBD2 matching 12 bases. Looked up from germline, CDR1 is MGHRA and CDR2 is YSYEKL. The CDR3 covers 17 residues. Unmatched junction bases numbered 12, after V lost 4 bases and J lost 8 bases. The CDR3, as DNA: TGCGCCAGCAGCCCCATGACTAGCGGGAGCTATTCCGATGAGCAGTTCTTC. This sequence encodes CASSPMTSGSYSDEQFF.

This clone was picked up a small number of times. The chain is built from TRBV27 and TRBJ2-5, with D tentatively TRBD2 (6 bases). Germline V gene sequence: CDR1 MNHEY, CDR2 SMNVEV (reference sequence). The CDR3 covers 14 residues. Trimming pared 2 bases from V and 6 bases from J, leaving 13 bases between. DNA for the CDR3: TGTGCCAGCAGTTTAAGACAGCGCGGGAAGACCCAGTACTTC. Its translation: CASSLRQRGKTQYF.